This T cell receptor (beta chain) came from a study of circulating and synovial CD4+ cells in juvenile arthritis. This CDR3 is 16 amino acids long. J was trimmed by 3 bases and V by 5 bases; bases with no gene match: 4. Looked up from germline, CDR1 is SGHTA and CDR2 is FQGNSA. Notes on this clone: Its specificity is not known.

Only in-frame clones appear in the TCRdb table, and some are missing; sequencing was by immunoSEQ multiplex PCR. The data hold under 40,000 clones, with 90% to 95% observed a single time. Regarding the study as a whole: Bulk blood CD4 samples held at least an order of magnitude more or fewer genomes than CPL. Bulk blood CD4 repertoires were more diverse than these. Vbeta family usage analysis did not detect the pathogenic-like versus bulk difference.

The sample was CD4+ T cells from blood. The chain has TRBV7-2 and TRBJ2-2, with 12 bases that match TRBD2. The receptor was isolated from a human donor with juvenile idiopathic arthritis. The CDR3 nucleotides read TGTGCCAGCAGCCACGGACTAGCGGGATACACCGGGGAGCTGTTTTTT. Protein: CASSHGLAGYTGELFF.